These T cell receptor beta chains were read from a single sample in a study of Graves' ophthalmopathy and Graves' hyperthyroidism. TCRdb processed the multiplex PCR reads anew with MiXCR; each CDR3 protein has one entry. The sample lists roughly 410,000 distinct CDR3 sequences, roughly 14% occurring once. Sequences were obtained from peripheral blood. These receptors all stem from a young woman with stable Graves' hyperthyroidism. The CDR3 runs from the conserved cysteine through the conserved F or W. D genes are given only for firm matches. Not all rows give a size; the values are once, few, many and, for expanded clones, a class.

DNA: TGTGCCAGCAGCCTCCTCGGGGGGGAGACCCAGTACTTC
CDR3: CASSLLGGETQYF
J: TRBJ2-5
D: TRBD2
V: TRBV2
size: many

DNA: TGTGCCAGCAGCTTAATTGGACACGCAGGCTCACCCCTCCACTTT
CDR3: CASSLIGHAGSPLHF
J: TRBJ1-6
D: NA
V: TRBV7-2
size: many

DNA: TGTGCCAGCAGTTTCCAGGGGTCTAACTATGGCTACACCTTC
CDR3: CASSFQGSNYGYTF
J: TRBJ1-2
D: NA
V: TRBV12-3/TRBV12-4
size: NA

DNA: TGCAGCGTTACGGACAGGGGGAAAGGGGAGACCCAGTACTTC
CDR3: CSVTDRGKGETQYF
J: TRBJ2-5
D: TRBD1
V: TRBV29-1
size: many

DNA: TGTGCCAGCACCCTGATCGGGGGCGGGAGGGATGAAGCTTTCTTT
CDR3: CASTLIGGGRDEAFF
J: TRBJ1-1
D: NA
V: TRBV6-5
size: many

DNA: TGTGCCAGCAGGAAAACAGGGAAAGACCAAGAGACCCAGTACTTC
CDR3: CASRKTGKDQETQYF
J: TRBJ2-5
D: NA
V: TRBV7-8
size: many

DNA: TGTGCCAGCAGCTCCATAGCAGGACAGGCGTCCTCTAACTATGGCTACACCTTC
CDR3: CASSSIAGQASSNYGYTF
J: TRBJ1-2
D: TRBD1
V: TRBV6-2/TRBV6-3
size: many

DNA: TGTGCCATCAGTGAGGCCAGGGTAGAGACCCAGTACTTC
CDR3: CAISEARVETQYF
J: TRBJ2-5
D: NA
V: TRBV10-3
size: NA

DNA: TGTGCCAGCAGTGAATACGTGGACGAGACCCAGTACTTC
CDR3: CASSEYVDETQYF
J: TRBJ2-5
D: NA
V: TRBV6-1
size: NA

DNA: TGTGCCAGCAGTGAAGGCCTCAGGGGAGCTAACTATGGCTACACCTTC
CDR3: CASSEGLRGANYGYTF
J: TRBJ1-2
D: NA
V: TRBV6-1
size: many

DNA: TGTGCCAGCAGCAATACAGGTGACACTGAAGCTTTCTTT
CDR3: CASSNTGDTEAFF
J: TRBJ1-1
D: NA
V: TRBV7-3
size: many

DNA: TGTGCCAGCTCACCGGGGACAGGGGAAGTGCAGTACTTC
CDR3: CASSPGTGEVQYF
J: TRBJ2-7
D: TRBD1
V: TRBV18
size: few

DNA: TGTGCCAGCAGTTATGGCCTGGAAGCCGACGAGCAGTACTTC
CDR3: CASSYGLEADEQYF
J: TRBJ2-7
D: NA
V: TRBV27
size: many

DNA: TGCGCCAGCAACCACCGGTCCAAGCAAGACTATGGCTACACCTTC
CDR3: CASNHRSKQDYGYTF
J: TRBJ1-2
D: NA
V: TRBV4-1
size: many

DNA: TGCAGTGCTAGAGACACTAGCGGGGGGGCTCGCGAGACCCAGTACTTC
CDR3: CSARDTSGGARETQYF
J: TRBJ2-5
D: TRBD2
V: TRBV20-1
size: many

DNA: TGTGCCAGCACGACCTGGACAGGGCTCTACGAGCAGTACTTC
CDR3: CASTTWTGLYEQYF
J: TRBJ2-7
D: TRBD1
V: TRBV6-1
size: few

DNA: TGTGCCAGCAGCAGGGGTCTTGAGGATGGGGGTAACTATGGCTACACCTTC
CDR3: CASSRGLEDGGNYGYTF
J: TRBJ1-2
D: NA
V: TRBV19
size: NA

DNA: TGTGCCAGTACGGGATACCAAGAGACCCAGTACTTC
CDR3: CASTGYQETQYF
J: TRBJ2-5
D: NA
V: TRBV19
size: many

DNA: TGTGCCAGCAGCTTTCAGGGGACCAGCTCTGAGGCCAACGTCCTGACTTTC
CDR3: CASSFQGTSSEANVLTF
J: TRBJ2-6
D: NA
V: TRBV7-3
size: many

DNA: TGTGCCAGCAAGGTCGGGGAGACCCAGTACTTC
CDR3: CASKVGETQYF
J: TRBJ2-5
D: NA
V: TRBV11-2
size: many

DNA: TGTGCCAGCAGCCTTCGGACTAGCGGATCTAGCACAGATACGCAGTATTTT
CDR3: CASSLRTSGSSTDTQYF
J: TRBJ2-3
D: TRBD2
V: TRBV3-1
size: few

DNA: TGTGCCAGCAGTTTATACCCCGACAGGGGGGATGGCTACACCTTC
CDR3: CASSLYPDRGDGYTF
J: TRBJ1-2
D: TRBD1
V: TRBV27
size: many

DNA: TGCAGTGCTAGGCAGATAGTCCAAGAGACCCAGTACTTC
CDR3: CSARQIVQETQYF
J: TRBJ2-5
D: NA
V: TRBV20-1
size: many

DNA: TGCGCCAGCAGCCAGGGTCCCGGCCGTGGGCAGAGATTCTACGAGCAGTACTTC
CDR3: CASSQGPGRGQRFYEQYF
J: TRBJ2-7
D: NA
V: TRBV4-1
size: NA